This T cell receptor beta chain was profiled in a study of shared clonotypes between healthy human individuals (TCRdb year 2020). Looking at the study overall: The cohort included three men and a couple of women between 18 and 49 years of age. Per donor, three plates each were used for CD4 naive and CD4 memory, two for CD8 naive, and one for CD8 memory. The study deeply sequenced blood TCR repertoires of 5 or 6 healthy adults to estimate repertoire size and the extent of clonotype sharing between individuals. Different laboratories and diverse techniques were used to prepare libraries and sequence TCR repertoires, to increase sequencing depth and limit assay-specific biases. Between about 0.94 and 10 billion PBMCs per donor were obtained by leukapheresis.

Using the deep immunoSEQ assay, TCR CDR3 regions were amplified from genomic DNA by multiplex PCR. Genomic DNA extracted from each cell subset was distributed evenly over all wells of several immunoSEQ 96-well plates, and each plate served as one replicate. For sorted subsets, 150 to 200 ng genomic DNA, equal to about 30,000 T cell genomes, was loaded into each replicate PCR. Purified libraries were quantified with a Qubit 3.0 fluorometer, sized on a Bioanalyzer 2100, and re-quantified with the KAPA Library Quantification kit. Each immunoSEQ 96-well plate was sequenced on its own single-read 150-cycle Illumina NextSeq 550 flow cell. The published analysis was carried out like this. Because the immunoSEQ output held only junctional sequences and lacked quality scores, the filtering could not match the filtering applied to full-length reads. To assign V/J genes and CDR3, sequences were annotated against IMGT germline references using PyIR, a Python wrapper for IgBLAST v1.9. Reads were filtered out if the reads had weak V/J assignments (E-value above 1e-6), no CDR3, stop codons, out-of-frame junctions, or ambiguous translated residues. A V3J clonotype was defined by an identical inferred V gene, J gene, and CDR3 amino acid sequence. To compute the percentage overlap between repertoires, the number of shared unique clonotypes was divided by the size of the smaller repertoire. Richness of each repertoire was evaluated using RTK rarefaction, the Chao1 estimator, and Recon v2.1 estimates of unobserved clonotypes. OLGA was used to compute generation probabilities for all TCRbeta clonotypes that the gDNA method yielded from several donors. TCRdb retrieved this table from immuneACCESS and kept in-frame rearrangements only. Not all clones are present; in checked studies, unresolved V genes account for under half, and no reason is known for the remainder. V, J and clone size were drawn from that table, and D and trimming were deduced from the DNA. This sample is represented by just over 2,000,000 clones; 90% to 95% of them were singletons. More than 0.1% of the sample lies in the top ten.

The germline V gene encodes CDR1 GTSNPN and CDR2 SVGIG (reference sequence). V loses 7 bases at its end and J loses 9 bases; junction bases beyond the gene matches: 15. The CDR3 runs 13 residues from the cysteine to the phenylalanine. Solely the CDR3 DNA is kept, with 39 bases framed from the first base. The donors were healthy, HIV-negative adults with no recently reported acute infections or vaccinations. Every donor was a Caucasian adult residing in Nashville, Tennessee, USA. Magnetic negative selection was used to enrich CD4+ T cells, after which naive cells were positively selected on CD45RA and the negative fraction became the memory subset. Blood was obtained by leukapheresis, after which PBMCs were separated by Ficoll-Histopaque density gradient centrifugation and cryopreserved in liquid nitrogen vapor phase. Purity and quantity of every magnetically sorted T cell population were checked by analytical flow cytometry. From each sorted fraction, genomic DNA was isolated and quantified by UV absorbance on a Nanodrop 2000c.

Concerning this clone: Its antigen remains unidentified. No much larger clonotype is one base removed from it; base qualities were not supplied.

Overall results and qualifications from the work: Roughly 5% of naive CD4, around 3.6% of naive CD8, about 2.4% of memory CD4, and more than 0.35% of memory CD8 clonotypes were shared across four donors. Naive subsets generally had larger estimated clonotype richness than memory subsets did. Only blood was sampled, and tissue TCR repertoires likely differ from those in blood. Rarefaction of sorted-subset datasets indicated incomplete sequencing despite the large sequencing depth. Clonotypes shared by all four sorted-subset donors showed higher generation probabilities than non-shared clonotypes. Based on pairwise subsampling, the degree of clonotype sharing among donors was expected to be affected by sequencing depth. The genetic and exposure-history diversity represented was limited by the small number of donors.

This sequence uses TRBV30 and TRBJ2-7; TRBD1 matches 7 bases in the middle. Sequenced: naive CD4+ T cells sorted from blood. The sample's cell subset or site label is to be understood as: CD45RA+ positively selected. The receptor was isolated from a man younger than 35 in good health. The CDR3 region: CASRDRNIGVQYF. Read as DNA, the sequence is TGTGCCTCCCGGGACAGAAACATTGGGGTGCAGTACTTC.